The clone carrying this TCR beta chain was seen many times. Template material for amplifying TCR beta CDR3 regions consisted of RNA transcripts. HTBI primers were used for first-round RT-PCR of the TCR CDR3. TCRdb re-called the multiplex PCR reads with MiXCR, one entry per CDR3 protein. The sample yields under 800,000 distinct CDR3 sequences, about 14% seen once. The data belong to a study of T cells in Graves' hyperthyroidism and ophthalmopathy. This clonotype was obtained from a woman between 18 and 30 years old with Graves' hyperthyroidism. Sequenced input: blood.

The CDR3, as DNA: TGCAGTGCTAGAGATCCCAACCTGGGGGAGACCCAGTACTTC. Translated, it gives CSARDPNLGETQYF. The chain uses TRBV20-1 and TRBJ2-5; no clear D. V gave up 0 bases and J gave up 5 bases, with 13 bases separating them. The CDR3 length is 14 residues. Germline lookup yields CDR1 DFQATT and CDR2 SNEGSKA (reference sequence).